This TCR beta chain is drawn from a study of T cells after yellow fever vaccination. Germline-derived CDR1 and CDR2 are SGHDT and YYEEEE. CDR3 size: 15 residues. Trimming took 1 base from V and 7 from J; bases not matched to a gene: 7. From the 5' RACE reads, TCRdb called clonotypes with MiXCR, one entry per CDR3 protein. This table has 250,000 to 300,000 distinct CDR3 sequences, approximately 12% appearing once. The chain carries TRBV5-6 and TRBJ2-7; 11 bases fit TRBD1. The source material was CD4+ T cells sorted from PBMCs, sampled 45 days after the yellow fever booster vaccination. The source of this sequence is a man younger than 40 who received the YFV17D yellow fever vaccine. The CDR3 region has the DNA TGTGCCAGCAGCTTGTATGGACAGGGGGCGAGAGAGCAGTACTTC. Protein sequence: CASSLYGQGAREQYF.